The present TCR beta chain was sequenced within a study of a mutant IDH1 vaccine in newly diagnosed glioma. Study context: Vaccines were begun 4-6 weeks after radiotherapy alone, or with temozolomide cycles. Therapy received beforehand was radiotherapy, temozolomide, or both, with most patients given both.

Time point of the sample: week 23, last vaccination. Vaccinated patients received 300 ug of mutant IDH1 20-mer peptide per dose, with topical imiquimod. Worth noting for this clone: Its antigen is not known.

Some clones are missing from TCRdb's copy, which holds only in-frame ones; the method was immunoSEQ multiplex PCR. In the table there are 50,000 to 70,000 clones, approximately 87% of which are singletons. The CDR3 length is 16 residues. V lost 2 bases to trimming and J lost 4 bases, with 15 bases between them. Germline CDR1 reads MNHEY; CDR2 reads SVGAGI. The chain recombines TRBV6-5 with TRBJ2-1; D possibly uses TRBD1 or TRBD2 (6 bases each). Sequencing was performed on PBMCs, taken from a glioma patient whose treatment included an IDH1 peptide vaccine. The TCR sequence derives from a man aged 18-30 years with glioma. The DNA of the CDR3 is TGTGCCAGCAGTTACCTCTTCGGAGGGGGGTACAATGAGCAGTTCTTC. It yields the protein CASSYLFGGGYNEQFF.